One and the same sample provided the 15 T cell receptor beta chains below, sequenced in a study of siplizumab effects on memory and regulatory T cells. TCRdb's table, derived via immunoSEQ multiplex PCR, lists solely in-frame clones and lacks some. This sample has about 100,000 clones, with 92% found just once. Sequences were obtained from Tregs sorted from blood. These receptors originate from a human donor in good health.

The chain combines TRBV19 with TRBJ2-7; perhaps TRBD2 as D (6 bases). Germline loops: CDR1 LNHDA, CDR2 SQIVND (reference sequence). The CDR3 spans 15 residues. The germline V and J ends were trimmed by 1 base and 4 bases, with 14 bases remaining between them. This CDR3 reads CASSIVPAGGYEQYF. The CDR3 DNA is TGTGCCAGTAGTATAGTTCCAGCGGGCGGTTACGAGCAGTACTTC.

The chain recombines TRBV19 with TRBJ1-5; no clear D. Trimming stripped 1 base from V and 0 bases from J, with 10 bases between. From germline, CDR1 is LNHDA and CDR2 SQIVND (reference sequence). This CDR3 comprises 16 residues. In DNA, the CDR3 is TGTGCCAGTAGTATAGGGCGGGGTTATAGCAATCAGCCCCAGCATTTT. It translates to CASSIGRGYSNQPQHF.

The chain joins TRBV6-5 to TRBJ2-7; 7 bases fit TRBD2. The CDR3 has 14 amino acids. Looked up from germline, CDR1 is MNHEY and CDR2 is SVGAGI. V shed 5 bases, J shed 2 bases, and the junction held 6 bases outside the gene matches. The CDR3 coding sequence is TGTGCCAGCAGTGCTGGACTAGTGCCCTACGAGCAGTACTTC. Protein: CASSAGLVPYEQYF.

This clone was seen only once. The chain uses TRBV19 and TRBJ2-1, with D perhaps matching TRBD2 (6 bases). Per germline, CDR1 LNHDA and CDR2 SQIVND (reference sequence). Deletions cut 0 bases from V and 5 bases from J, with 14 bases between. CDR3 length equals 16 residues. This chain's CDR3 is CASSIDRLALDNEQFF. The DNA of the CDR3 is TGTGCCAGTAGTATAGATAGGCTAGCGTTAGACAATGAGCAGTTCTTC.

The chain couples TRBV5-1 to TRBJ1-1; weak D call: TRBD1 (5 bases). The CDR3 runs 16 residues. V lost 4 bases, J lost 1 base, and 17 bases lay in between. CDR1 and CDR2 (germline): SGHRS, YFSETQ. This CDR3 reads CASSQPDVTANTEAFF. The DNA of the CDR3 is TGCGCCAGCAGCCAACCAGATGTGACAGCGAACACTGAAGCTTTCTTT.

This chain links TRBV5-1 with TRBJ2-2; D remains unclear. Trimming removed 6 bases at V and 0 bases at J, with 18 bases between. The CDR3 has 17 amino acids. In germline, CDR1 is SGHRS, CDR2 YFSETQ. In nucleotides, the CDR3 is TGCGCCAGCACCCCCTTGGAGCCTCCGACGAACACCGGGGAGCTGTTTTTT. Encoded protein: CASTPLEPPTNTGELFF.

The chain couples TRBV19 to TRBJ1-5; perhaps TRBD1 as D (5 bases). Looked up from germline, CDR1 is LNHDA and CDR2 is SQIVND (reference sequence). Deletions cut 3 bases from V and 1 base from J, with 13 bases between. The CDR3 is 16 amino acids. The CDR3 nucleotides are TGTGCCAGTAGTATTAAAGGGCCAGGGAGCAATCAGCCCCAGCATTTT. Protein sequence: CASSIKGPGSNQPQHF.

This chain uses TRBV6-1 with TRBJ1-1; TRBD1 is a possible D gene (5 bases). The V gene lost 6 bases and the J gene lost 8 bases, with 13 bases spanning the gap. This CDR3 contains 12 residues. The V gene's germline CDR1 is MNHNS and CDR2 SASEGT. The DNA of the CDR3 is TGTGCCAGCAGCGGGACTCTCATGGAAGCTTTCTTT. Amino acid sequence: CASSGTLMEAFF.

The chain joins TRBV2 to TRBJ1-5, with D perhaps TRBD1 (6 bases). The germline CDR1 and CDR2 sequences are SNHLY and FYNNEI. Trimming stripped 4 bases from V and 3 bases from J, with 10 bases between. This CDR3 contains 14 residues. CDR3 DNA sequence: TGTGCCAGCAGTGTAGGACAGAACAATCAGCCCCAGCATTTT. Its protein product is CASSVGQNNQPQHF.

V and J are TRBV5-1 and TRBJ1-4, with D possibly matching TRBD1 (5 bases). CDR3 length: 14 residues. Looked up from germline, CDR1 is SGHRS and CDR2 is YFSETQ. Deletions cut 4 bases from V and 2 bases from J, with 9 bases between. CDR3 sequence: CASSTQGTNEKLFF. In DNA form, the CDR3 reads TGCGCCAGCAGCACTCAGGGCACTAATGAAAAACTGTTTTTT. The variable domain in full, with the rest retrieved from reference TRBV5-1 and TRBJ1-4, is KAGVTQTPRYLIKTRGQQVTLSCSPISGHRSVSWYQQTPGQGLQFLFEYFSETQRNKGNFPGRFSGRQFSNSRSEMNVSTLELGDSALYLCASSTQGTNEKLFFGSGTQLSVL.

The V call is TRBV28, the J call TRBJ2-5, with TRBD2 as a possible D gene (5 bases). Germline CDR1 MDHEN, CDR2 SYDVKM. Trimming took off 3 bases at V and 3 bases at J, with 14 bases between the two ends. CDR3 length equals 15 residues. Here the CDR3 reads CASSFVGDYKETQYF. CDR3 DNA: TGTGCCAGCAGTTTTGTCGGGGATTACAAAGAGACCCAGTACTTC.

The V gene is TRBV7-8, the J gene TRBJ2-7, with D possibly being TRBD1 (6 bases). Per germline, CDR1 SGHVS and CDR2 FQNEAQ. The V gene lost 1 base and the J gene lost 0 bases, with 10 bases spanning the gap. The length of the CDR3 is 15 residues. The CDR3 DNA follows: TGTGCCAGCAGCTTAGTCTGGGGGCGCTCCTACGAGCAGTACTTC. Its translation is CASSLVWGRSYEQYF.

This clone was seen only once. J is TRBJ2-3 and V is TRBV2; weak D call: TRBD2 (6 bases). CDR3 length equals 14 residues. V shed 6 bases and J shed 3 bases, with 13 bases lying between them. Germline lookup yields CDR1 SNHLY and CDR2 FYNNEI. This chain's CDR3 is CASRAGTFTDTQYF. The DNA of the CDR3 is TGTGCCAGCAGGGCGGGGACCTTTACAGATACGCAGTATTTT.

The CDR3 loop is CASSDAGGNKNIQYF. The CDR3 nucleotides are TGTGCCAGCAGTGACGCGGGAGGTAATAAAAACATTCAGTACTTC. This chain connects TRBV6-1 to TRBJ2-4, with TRBD2 matching over 8 bases. The CDR3 is 15 amino acids. Trimming at V came to 3 bases and at J to 4 bases, leaving 5 bases not matched to a gene. The germline gives CDR1 MNHNS, CDR2 SASEGT.

A note on this clone: The same CDR3 arises from other DNA sequences in this sample as well. V and J are TRBV5-6 and TRBJ1-1, with no clear D. Deletions cut 0 bases from V and 1 base from J, with 7 bases between. The CDR3 is 14 amino acids. Per the germline V gene, CDR1 is SGHDT and CDR2 is YYEEEE. CDR3 amino acids: CASSLGQRNTEAFF. Here the CDR3 DNA reads TGTGCCAGCAGCTTGGGTCAGAGGAACACTGAAGCTTTCTTT.